The T cell receptor beta chain described here comes from a study of T cell changes during pregnancy in multiple sclerosis. Trimming took 0 bases from V and 5 from J, leaving 14 bases between them. CDR1 and CDR2 from the germline V gene are SGDLS and YYNGEE. The CDR3 sequence is 15 residues long. Here immunoSEQ multiplex PCR was the method, and the copy in TCRdb shows in-frame clones only, minus some. The table shows some 70,000 clones, with about nine tenths occurring only once. The gene calls are TRBV9 and TRBJ1-2, with D maybe TRBD1 (6 bases). The source material was peripheral blood, sampled before pregnancy. This clonotype was obtained from a female donor with multiple sclerosis, enrolled in a pregnancy study. DNA for the CDR3: TGTGCCAGCAGCGTAGGGGCTAACAGGGTTTATGGCTACACCTTC. This gives the protein CASSVGANRVYGYTF.